Presented here are 14 T cell receptor beta chains from one specimen sequenced in a study of T cells in Graves' hyperthyroidism and ophthalmopathy. Amplification of TCR beta CDR3 regions used RNA as the template. The TCR CDR3 first-round RT-PCR relied on the HTBI primer set. Each CDR3 protein gets one entry after TCRdb re-called the multiplex PCR reads with MiXCR. The sample lists some 510,000 distinct CDR3 sequences, 46% occurring once. The sample comprised peripheral blood or thyroid tissue (not recorded which). The receptors derive from a young woman with Graves' hyperthyroidism.

This clonotype was seen more than once but under ten times. This chain connects TRBV7-9 to TRBJ2-2, with D unclear. The ends were cut back, 4 bases at V and 4 bases at J, with 7 bases in the middle. This CDR3 is 13 amino acids long. Per germline, CDR1 SEHNR and CDR2 FQNEAQ (reference sequence). The CDR3, as DNA: TGTGCCAGCAGCTCGTCAATCACCGGGGAGCTGTTTTTT. This sequence encodes CASSSSITGELFF.

This clonotype has only a few counts. A junction end diverges from the germline sequence, so it may reflect a read error. The chain links TRBV9 to TRBJ1-1; the D gene is possibly TRBD1 (5 bases). Germline CDR1 and CDR2: SGDLS and YYNGEE. The CDR3 is 15 residues long. The CDR3 DNA reads as TGCGCCAGCAGCCAAGGGACGGCCTCGGAGACTGAAGCTTTCTTT. Its protein product is CASSQGTASETEAFF.

The rearrangement joins TRBV19 to TRBJ2-5; TRBD2 agrees at 13 bases. The CDR3 has 16 residues. V shed 5 bases, J shed 7 bases, and the junction held 10 bases outside the gene matches. CDR1 is LNHDA and CDR2 is SQIVND in the germline V gene (reference sequence). The CDR3, as DNA: TGTGCCAGTAGTTCCCACGGGACTAGCGGGACAGGGACCCAGTACTTC. It is translated as CASSSHGTSGTGTQYF.

The chain uses TRBV9 and TRBJ2-2, with D perhaps assigned TRBD1 or TRBD2 (5 bases each). V was shortened by 4 bases and J by 6 bases, with 16 bases between the two germline ends. Per germline, CDR1 SGDLS and CDR2 YYNGEE. This CDR3 is 15 amino acids long. This CDR3 reads CASSLQTRDAGELFF. CDR3 bases: TGTGCCAGCAGCCTTCAAACCAGGGACGCCGGGGAGCTGTTTTTT.

The V and J genes are TRBV7-2 and TRBJ2-1; 7 bases map to TRBD1. Germline V CDR1 and CDR2: SGHTA, FQGNSA. This CDR3 is 14 amino acids long. V was clipped by 3 bases and J by 5 bases; unmatched bases: 4. CDR3 protein: CASSLGDSDNEQFF. CDR3 sequence (DNA): TGTGCCAGCAGCTTGGGGGACAGTGACAATGAGCAGTTCTTC.

There are a few counts of this clonotype. This chain links TRBV12-3 or TRBV12-4 with TRBJ1-2; TRBD1 aligns across 9 bases. V trimming: 6 bases; J trimming: 8 bases; junction bases outside the gene matches: 4. The length of the CDR3 is 12 residues. The CDR3 DNA is TGTGCCAGCAGCCGGACAGGGGAAGGCTACACCTTC. Protein product: CASSRTGEGYTF.

This clonotype has at least ten counts. The V and J genes are TRBV20-1 and TRBJ1-6; D call uncertain. The CDR3 consists of 11 residues. CDR1 and CDR2 from the germline V gene are DFQATT and SNEGSKA (reference sequence). V was pared by 4 bases and J by 15 bases, with 13 bases between. CDR3 sequence: CSAIGDGDLHF. Here the CDR3 DNA reads TGCAGTGCTATAGGAGACGGCGACCTCCACTTT.

This clonotype was recorded at least ten times. This sequence joins TRBV5-1 and TRBJ2-7, with D tentatively TRBD1 (6 bases). The ends were cut back, 2 bases at V and 0 bases at J, with 12 bases in the middle. The CDR3 has 15 amino acids. CDR1 and CDR2 from the germline V gene are SGHRS and YFSETQ. The CDR3 nucleotides are TGCGCCAGCAGCTTCGGCAGGACAGTCTCCTACGAGCAGTACTTC. Protein product: CASSFGRTVSYEQYF.

Details on this clonotype: This may arise from a read error, as a much more abundant clone is one base away. The gene calls are TRBV7-9 and TRBJ1-1; D is possibly TRBD1 (5 bases). CDR1 and CDR2 (germline): SEHNR, FQNEAQ (reference sequence). V was cut by 5 bases and J by 4 bases, with 20 bases left in between. The CDR3 extends over 16 amino acids. CDR3 in amino acids: CASSVPKAQVSTEAFF. The CDR3 region has the DNA TGTGCCAGCAGCGTACCAAAGGCACAGGTGAGCACTGAAGCTTTCTTT.

V gene TRBV7-9 combines with J gene TRBJ2-7; a possible D gene is TRBD2 (6 bases). The V and J ends lost 5 bases and 3 bases respectively, with 23 bases between them. The CDR3 is 17 amino acids. CDR1 and CDR2 from the germline V gene are SEHNR and FQNEAQ (reference sequence). Written as DNA, the CDR3 is TGTGCCAGCAGCCCGCAAATCCCAACGGGAGAAATCTACGAGCAGTACTTC. This sequence encodes CASSPQIPTGEIYEQYF.

The table lists this clonotype with many counts. V and J are TRBV20-1 and TRBJ2-5; D may correspond to TRBD1 or TRBD2 (6 bases each). This CDR3 comprises 14 residues. Germline V gene data show CDR1 as DFQATT and CDR2 as SNEGSKA (reference sequence). The V end lost 7 bases, the J end lost 3 bases, and 18 bases lay between the germline ends. The CDR3 coding sequence is TGCAGTGAAGGAGGGACATCCCTTAAAGAGACCCAGTACTTC. Amino acids: CSEGGTSLKETQYF.

This clonotype was counted a few times. The chain recombines TRBV20-1 with TRBJ1-1; D ambiguous. Germline CDR1 DFQATT, CDR2 SNEGSKA (reference sequence). The length of the CDR3 is 8 residues. The DNA of the CDR3 is TGCAGGGATAGGGAAGCTTTCTTT. It encodes CRDREAFF.

This clonotype was found once. The genes are TRBV15 and TRBJ1-5; D unclear. CDR1 LNHNV and CDR2 YYDKDF come from the germline V gene (reference sequence). CDR3 length: 13 residues. Trimming took 3 bases from V and 7 from J, leaving 10 bases between them. The CDR3 loop is CATSSLPLQPQHF. CDR3 sequence (DNA): TGTGCCACCAGCAGCTTACCCCTGCAGCCCCAGCATTTT.

As regards this clonotype: Relative to the germline gene, one junction end is altered; a read error may explain this. The chain has TRBV24-1 and TRBJ2-7; the match to TRBD1 covers 8 bases. CDR3 length: 14 residues. CDR1 is KGHDR, CDR2 SFDVKD, per germline. The CDR3 DNA is TGTGCCAGCAGTGAAAGGACAGGGAGTGGCGAGCAGTACTTC. This encodes CASSERTGSGEQYF.